This T cell receptor beta chain appears in the sequencing data of a study of blood T cell repertoires in COVID-19. Background on the study: Spain, Italy and the United States supplied samples that represented acute and convalescent COVID-19. T cells, B-cell-depleted T cells, or PBMCs supplied cDNA or gDNA.

Per the germline V gene, CDR1 is SNHLY and CDR2 is FYNNEI. With V trimmed by 8 bases and J by 3 bases, 8 bases remained unmatched. There are 14 residues in the CDR3. Original analysis: Amplification with reference gene primers provided the estimates of nucleated cell counts. Some clones are missing from TCRdb's copy, which holds only in-frame ones; the method was immunoSEQ multiplex PCR. From that table come the V and J calls and clone size; the DNA was used to work out D and trimming. Among about 49,000 clones, 90% to 95% were seen once, and the ten largest hold 3.1%. Sequenced: peripheral blood. This chain uses TRBV2 with TRBJ2-7; TRBD1 aligns across 9 bases. This sequence was found in a human donor in a cohort sampled during active COVID-19. In DNA, the CDR3 is TGTGCCAGCCAATCAACAGGGGGCATCTACGAGCAGTACGTC. It codes for CASQSTGGIYEQYV.